This entry concerns a single T cell receptor beta chain. Its antigen remains unidentified. TCRdb's table, derived via immunoSEQ multiplex PCR, lists solely in-frame clones and lacks some. The data show about 140,000 clones, roughly 89% seen once. V was clipped by 0 bases and J by 4 bases, with 13 bases between them. Germline CDR1 is MNHEY and CDR2 is SVGAGI. CDR3 size: 15 residues. This sample was included in a study of T cell responses to AZD1222 COVID-19 vaccine. Study-wide points: Most donors were white British and more were female, and clonal diversity was possibly underestimated.

The sequence came from an adult in good health. This sample comprised peripheral blood, obtained on day 0 of AZD1222 vaccination. This chain connects TRBV6-5 to TRBJ2-7; maybe TRBD1 (5 bases). The chain's CDR3 is CASSYSMGQAYEQYF. In DNA, the CDR3 is TGTGCCAGCAGTTACTCGATGGGGCAGGCGTACGAGCAGTACTTC.